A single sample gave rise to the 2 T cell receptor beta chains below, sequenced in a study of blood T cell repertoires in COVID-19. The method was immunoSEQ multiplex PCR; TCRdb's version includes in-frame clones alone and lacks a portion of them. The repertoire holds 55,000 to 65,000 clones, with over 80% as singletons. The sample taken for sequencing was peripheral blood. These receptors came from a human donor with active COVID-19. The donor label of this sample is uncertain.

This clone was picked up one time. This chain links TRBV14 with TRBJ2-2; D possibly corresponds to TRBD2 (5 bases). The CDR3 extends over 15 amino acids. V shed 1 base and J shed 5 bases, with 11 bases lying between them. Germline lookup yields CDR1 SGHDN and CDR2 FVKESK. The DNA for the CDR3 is TGTGCCAGCAGCCAAGTCGGACTTGGGACCGGGGAGCTGTTTTTT. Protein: CASSQVGLGTGELFF.

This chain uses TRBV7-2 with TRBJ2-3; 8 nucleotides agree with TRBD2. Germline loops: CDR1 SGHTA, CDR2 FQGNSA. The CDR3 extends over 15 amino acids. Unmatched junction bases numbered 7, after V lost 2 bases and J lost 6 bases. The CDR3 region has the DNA TGTGCCAGCAGCTTATCTCGAGTAGCGGGGGATACGCAGTATTTT. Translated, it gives CASSLSRVAGDTQYF.